These T cell receptor beta chains were read from a single sample in a study of cytomegalovirus exposure and HLA in healthy donors. The assay was immunoSEQ multiplex PCR, and TCRdb's table has in-frame clones only and misses some. The sample yields around 92,000 clones, about four fifths seen once. The sample taken for sequencing was PBMCs. The receptors stem from a female donor in good health and CMV-seropositive. The CDR3 runs from the conserved cysteine through the conserved F or W. The D gene is left open where the match is weak. Only some rows state a clone size, as once, few, many or a class for expanded clones.

d_call,clone_size,j_call,v_call,cdr3_aa,cdr3_nt
TRBD1,.,TRBJ2-5,TRBV30,CAWRRPGQGEETQYF,TGTGCCTGGAGGCGACCGGGACAGGGGGAAGAGACCCAGTACTTC
TRBD1,.,TRBJ2-7,TRBV4-3,CASSPRQGLHEQYF,TGCGCCAGCAGCCCAAGACAGGGTTTGCACGAGCAGTACTTC
.,.,TRBJ2-1,TRBV30,CAWSVRRGFWEQFF,TGTGCCTGGAGTGTACGCAGGGGCTTTTGGGAGCAGTTCTTC
TRBD1,once,TRBJ2-3,TRBV5-1,CASSSRQGSTDTQYF,TGCGCCAGCAGCTCCCGACAGGGATCCACAGATACGCAGTATTTT
TRBD1,.,TRBJ1-2,TRBV5-4,CASSPGPQGQGLNYGYTF,TGTGCCAGCAGCCCCGGGCCCCAGGGACAGGGCCTTAACTATGGCTACACCTTC
TRBD1,once,TRBJ1-2,TRBV11-2,CASSHLWGQGDYGYTF,TGTGCCAGCAGCCACCTTTGGGGACAGGGGGACTATGGCTACACCTTC
.,.,TRBJ2-1,TRBV11-2,CASSPTQISYNEQFF,TGTGCCAGCAGCCCGACACAGATCTCCTACAATGAGCAGTTCTTC
.,.,TRBJ1-2,TRBV6-6,CASSYSTVMYGYTF,TGTGCCAGCAGTTACTCGACAGTAATGTATGGCTACACCTTC
.,.,TRBJ1-2,TRBV25-1,CASSEGGLSRYGYTF,TGTGCCAGCAGTGAAGGGGGACTTTCGAGGTATGGCTACACCTTC
TRBD1,.,TRBJ1-1,TRBV30,CAWRTDRDTEAFF,TGTGCCTGGAGAACTGACAGGGACACTGAAGCTTTCTTT
TRBD1,.,TRBJ1-5,TRBV7-2,CASSGTVNNQPQHF,TGTGCCAGCAGCGGGACAGTTAACAATCAGCCCCAGCATTTT
TRBD2,.,TRBJ2-1,TRBV4-3,CASSTTDAGGPYNEQFF,TGCGCCAGCAGCACCACCGACGCGGGAGGGCCCTACAATGAGCAGTTCTTC
.,.,TRBJ1-1,TRBV20-1,CSGSGNTEAFF,TGCAGTGGTTCAGGGAACACTGAAGCTTTCTTT
.,.,TRBJ2-7,TRBV28,CASSSYRTSYEQYF,TGTGCCAGCAGCTCGTATCGGACTTCCTACGAGCAGTACTTC
.,.,TRBJ2-5,TRBV28,CASRSAWETQYF,TGTGCCAGCAGAAGCGCCTGGGAGACCCAGTACTTC
.,.,TRBJ2-7,TRBV27,CASFLSSYEQYF,TGTGCCAGCTTCCTGAGCTCCTACGAGCAGTACTTC
TRBD1,.,TRBJ2-1,TRBV9,CASSPRTGGIDEQFF,TGTGCCAGCAGCCCTCGGACAGGGGGGATCGATGAGCAGTTCTTC
.,.,TRBJ2-3,TRBV6-1,CASSGGHAADTQYF,TGTGCCAGCAGTGGGGGACATGCCGCAGATACGCAGTATTTT
.,.,TRBJ2-7,TRBV5-5,CASSFAVREQYF,TGTGCCAGCAGCTTCGCAGTTCGCGAGCAGTACTTC
.,.,TRBJ2-5,TRBV5-4,CASSLGGEETQYF,TGTGCCAGCAGCTTGGGGGGAGAAGAGACCCAGTACTTC
TRBD1,.,TRBJ2-1,TRBV6-4,CASSRFPGTGDEQFF,TGTGCCAGCAGCCGTTTTCCCGGGACAGGGGATGAGCAGTTCTTC
TRBD1,.,TRBJ2-6,TRBV7-2,CASSGDRVRGANVLTF,TGTGCCAGCAGCGGGGACAGGGTACGAGGGGCCAACGTCCTGACTTTC
TRBD1,.,TRBJ2-7,TRBV5-6,CASSGQVYEQYF,TGTGCCAGCAGCGGACAGGTTTACGAGCAGTACTTC
TRBD1,.,TRBJ1-6,TRBV5-4,CASSSLLTGTLNNSPLHF,TGTGCCAGCAGCTCATTACTGACAGGGACACTAAATAATTCACCCCTCCACTTT
TRBD1,once,TRBJ1-6,TRBV11-3,CASSLGTEDSPLHF,TGTGCCAGCAGCTTGGGGACAGAGGATTCACCCCTCCACTTT
.,.,TRBJ1-2,TRBV5-1,CASSLTPDGYTF,TGCGCCAGCAGCTTGACACCCGATGGCTACACCTTC
TRBD1,.,TRBJ2-7,TRBV29-1,CSGGQGGEQYF,TGCAGCGGGGGACAGGGCGGAGAGCAGTACTTC
TRBD1,.,TRBJ1-2,TRBV28,CASRLLRGHGYTF,TGTGCCAGCAGGTTGTTAAGGGGGCATGGCTACACCTTC
TRBD2,.,TRBJ2-1,TRBV9,CASSVALAGVYEQFF,TGTGCCAGCAGCGTAGCACTAGCGGGAGTATATGAGCAGTTCTTC
TRBD2,.,TRBJ2-5,TRBV7-8,CASSLDVGGRQETQYF,TGTGCCAGCAGCTTAGATGTGGGAGGGCGGCAAGAGACCCAGTACTTC
.,.,TRBJ2-7,TRBV30,CAWRSTESLSYEQYF,TGTGCCTGGAGGAGTACAGAGTCTCTCTCCTACGAGCAGTACTTC
TRBD1,.,TRBJ1-1,TRBV13,CASSLRQGNTEAFF,TGTGCCAGCAGCTTAAGACAGGGGAACACTGAAGCTTTCTTT
.,.,TRBJ1-2,TRBV19,CASSPRPGRSERGDYGYTF,TGTGCCAGTAGCCCCCGCCCGGGACGTAGCGAACGGGGGGACTATGGCTACACCTTC